Sequencing of this TCR beta chain was carried out in a study of T cell responses to AZD1222 COVID-19 vaccine. General study points: Most donors were white British, females outnumbered males, and clonal diversity was possibly underestimated.

As regards this clone: Its antigen is not identified.

The CDR3 sequence is 12 residues long. Trimming shortened V by 0 bases and J by 7 bases, and 8 bases separated the two germline ends. The V gene's germline CDR1 is SGHKS and CDR2 YYEKEE (reference sequence). The assay was immunoSEQ multiplex PCR, and TCRdb's table has in-frame clones only and misses some. The sample holds just over 150,000 clones, approximately 90% seen once. The TCR sequence derives from an adult in good health. The V and J genes are TRBV5-5 and TRBJ2-7, with D unclear. The sequencing used peripheral blood, collected on day 0 of AZD1222 vaccination. The CDR3 region has the DNA TGTGCCAGCAGCTTGGGGTCGAGAGAGCAGTACTTC. The encoded protein is CASSLGSREQYF.